These T cell receptor beta chains were read from a single sample in a study of T-cell memory formation after mild COVID-19. TCRdb re-called the 5' RACE reads through MiXCR, storing one row per CDR3 protein. The sample records some 82,000 distinct CDR3 sequences, around 13% being singletons. Sample: PBMCs or a T cell subset sorted from them (not recorded which). The receptor set was obtained from a man aged 18 to 30 who had mild COVID-19 (a few samples of this study predate the infection). Cell type and time point are not known. Both conserved end residues are part of each CDR3. D genes are given only for firm matches. Expanded clones are given a class, and other clones once, few, many or no size at all.

clone size	V gene	D gene	J gene	CDR3 DNA	CDR3 protein
NA	TRBV6-2/TRBV6-3	TRBD2	TRBJ2-1	TGTGCCAGCAGTTATTGGACTAGCGGGGGAATCTATGAGCAGTTCTTC	CASSYWTSGGIYEQFF
few	TRBV4-3	TRBD2	TRBJ2-3	TGCGCCAGCAGCCAAGATTGGCCTAGCGGGGGGGCAGGAGATACGCAGTATTTT	CASSQDWPSGGAGDTQYF
NA	TRBV7-9	NA	TRBJ2-3	TGTGCCAGCAGCTTTATCGGCGGGGCTAGCACAGATACGCAGTATTTT	CASSFIGGASTDTQYF
few	TRBV7-3	NA	TRBJ2-2	TGTGCCAGCAGCTCGCCTAGAAACACCGGGGAGCTGTTTTTT	CASSSPRNTGELFF
NA	TRBV7-9	NA	TRBJ2-1	TGTGCCAGCAGCCCCAGACAGAGAGCTGACAATGAGCAGTTCTTC	CASSPRQRADNEQFF
few	TRBV28	NA	TRBJ1-5	TGTGCCAGCAGTACTCCGAGTAGATGGGATGACAATCAGCCCCAGCATTTT	CASSTPSRWDDNQPQHF
NA	TRBV20-1	NA	TRBJ2-1	TGCAGTGCTAGAGATCGGGCTAGCAATGAGCAGTTCTTC	CSARDRASNEQFF
few	TRBV7-8	NA	TRBJ2-2	TGTGCCAGCAGCGAGGGTATCGGGGAGCTGTTTTTT	CASSEGIGELFF
few	TRBV7-3	TRBD2	TRBJ2-3	TGTGCCAGCAGCCCTGGGGCGGGGGGCGCTGATACGCAGTATTTT	CASSPGAGGADTQYF
NA	TRBV4-3	NA	TRBJ2-1	TGCGCCAGCAGCCAAGGAGGGTATGAGCAGTTCTTC	CASSQGGYEQFF
NA	TRBV12-3/TRBV12-4	NA	TRBJ1-1	TGTGCCAGCAGTAGCGTAGGGACGGGAAACACTGAAGCTTTCTTT	CASSSVGTGNTEAFF
few	TRBV20-1	NA	TRBJ2-7	TGCAGTGCTAGGAACGGGGGCTCCTCTTACGAGCAGTACTTC	CSARNGGSSYEQYF
few	TRBV12-3/TRBV12-4	NA	TRBJ2-7	TGTGCCAGCAGTTTATTAGCCGACGAGCAGTACTTC	CASSLLADEQYF
few	TRBV21-1	NA	TRBJ1-2	TGTGCCAGCAGCATGAAAGGACAGGGAACGAATTACTATGGCTACACCTTC	CASSMKGQGTNYYGYTF
NA	TRBV5-1	NA	TRBJ2-3	TGCGCCAGCAGCTTGATAGAATCCGCCAGCACAGATACGCAGTATTTT	CASSLIESASTDTQYF
many	TRBV7-6	NA	TRBJ2-2	TGTGCCAGCTTCGTAGGGGGGCAGGGCACCGGGGAGCTGTTTTTT	CASFVGGQGTGELFF